The source of this T cell receptor (beta chain) is a study of blood T cell repertoires in COVID-19. The overall study: The study drew acute and convalescent COVID-19 samples from the United States, Italy and Spain. In each case, the material was cDNA or gDNA derived from T cells, B-cell-depleted T cells, or PBMCs.

In the original analysis: Estimated nucleated cell counts came from reference gene primer amplification. Produced via immunoSEQ multiplex PCR; TCRdb's table is partial and in-frame only. The V and J calls and the clone size are those of that table, but D and trimming were determined from the DNA. The sample has some 240,000 clones, about four fifths seen once. The CDR3 sequence is 14 residues long. Per the germline V gene, CDR1 is SEHNR and CDR2 is FQNEAQ (reference sequence). V was clipped by 3 bases and J by 5 bases, with 11 bases between them. The sequencing input was peripheral blood. The sequence derives from a woman aged 40 to 49 who had recovered from COVID-19. V usage is TRBV7-9 and J usage is TRBJ2-1; D is perhaps TRBD2 (5 bases). CDR3 amino acids: CASSFTGKNNEQFF. For the CDR3, the DNA is TGTGCCAGCAGCTTTACCGGGAAGAACAATGAGCAGTTCTTC.